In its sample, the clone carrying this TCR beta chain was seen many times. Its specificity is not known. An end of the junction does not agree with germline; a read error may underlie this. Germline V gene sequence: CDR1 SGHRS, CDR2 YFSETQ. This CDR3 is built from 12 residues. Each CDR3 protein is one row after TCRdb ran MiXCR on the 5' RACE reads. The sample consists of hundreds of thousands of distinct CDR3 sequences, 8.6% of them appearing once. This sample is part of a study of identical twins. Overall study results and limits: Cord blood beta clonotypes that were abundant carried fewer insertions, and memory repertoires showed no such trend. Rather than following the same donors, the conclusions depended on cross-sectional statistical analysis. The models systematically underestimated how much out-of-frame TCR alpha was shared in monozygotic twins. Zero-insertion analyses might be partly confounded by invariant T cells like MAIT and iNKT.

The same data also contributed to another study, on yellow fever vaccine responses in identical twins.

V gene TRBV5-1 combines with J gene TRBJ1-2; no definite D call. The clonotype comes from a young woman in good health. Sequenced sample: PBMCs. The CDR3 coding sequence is TGTGCCAGCAGCTTGGCGGACTATGGCTACACCTTC. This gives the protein CASSLADYGYTF.